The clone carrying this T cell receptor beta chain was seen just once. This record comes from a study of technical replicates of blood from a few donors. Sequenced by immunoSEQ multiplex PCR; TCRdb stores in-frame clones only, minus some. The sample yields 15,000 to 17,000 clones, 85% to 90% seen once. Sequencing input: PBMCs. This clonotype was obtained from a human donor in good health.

CDR3 nucleotide sequence: TGTGCCAGCAGCTTATTGTTGGCCAGCTCCTACAATGAGCAGTTCTTC. Translated, it gives CASSLLLASSYNEQFF. V gene TRBV11-1 combines with J gene TRBJ2-1; no clear D gene. The length of the CDR3 is 16 residues. The germline V gene encodes CDR1 SGHAT and CDR2 FQDESV (reference sequence). The V and J ends lost 2 bases and 0 bases respectively, with 11 bases between them.